The clone carrying this T cell receptor (beta chain) was picked up many times. Combining iRepertoire HTBI primers with Arm-PCR of CDR3 regions, the authors built TCR beta libraries. TCRdb reprocessed the multiplex PCR reads with MiXCR, giving one entry per CDR3 protein. The sample includes 700,000 or so distinct CDR3 sequences, 30% of them seen just once. The source of the sample is a study of regulatory T cells in long-lasting Graves disease. The CDR3 has 16 residues. Germline V CDR1 and CDR2: SGHAT, FQNNGV. Trimming removed 5 bases at V and 5 bases at J, with 21 bases between. Time point defined: persistent/refractory GD, antithyroid drugs over 5 years with positive TRAb. PBMCs were the source of the RNA used for TCR sequencing.

This TCR was sampled from a female donor with Graves disease. This chain connects TRBV11-2 to TRBJ2-5, with D maybe TRBD2 (6 bases). The material was peripheral blood mononuclear cells (PBMCs), obtained when the disease was refractory, from a patient treated with antithyroid drugs. The CDR3 region is CASSLRGVSEGETQYF. The CDR3 coding sequence is TGTGCCAGCAGCCTTAGAGGGGTGTCGGAGGGGGAGACCCAGTACTTC.